These 11 T cell receptor beta chains came from one sample sequenced in a study of CD8+CD57+ T cells in acquired aplastic anemia. For sequencing, patients were chosen who had shown expansion of CD8+CD57+ cells by flow cytometry. TCR beta VDJ and CDR3 profiles were obtained from a genomic DNA template. One entry per CDR3 protein, called by TCRdb with MiXCR from the reads. Among around 200,000 distinct CDR3 sequences listed, about 62% were seen once. Sequences were obtained from sorted CD4+, CD8+, or CD8+CD57+ T cells (not recorded which) from PBMCs. The origin of the receptors is a human donor with aplastic anemia.

CDR3 bases: TGTGCCAGCAGTGATCTCGGAGGGGGCGTGAAGCCCCAGCATTTT. Residues: CASSDLGGGVKPQHF. The chain carries TRBV2 and TRBJ1-5; 7 bases map to TRBD1. J was trimmed by 8 bases and V by 3 bases; bases with no gene match: 10. The CDR3 contains 15 residues. Germline-derived CDR1 and CDR2 are SNHLY and FYNNEI. The full variable domain, its missing parts supplied by reference TRBV2 and TRBJ1-5, is EPEVTQTPSHQVTQMGQEVILRCVPISNHLYFYWYRQILGQKVEFLVSFYNNEISEKSEIFDDQFSVERPDGSNFTLKIRSTKLEDSAMYFCASSDLGGGVKPQHFGDGTRLSIL.

This clonotype was counted only a few times. V and J are TRBV14 and TRBJ1-6; D is undetermined. CDR1 SGHDN and CDR2 FVKESK come from the germline V gene. CDR3 length: 14 residues. Deletions cut 4 bases from V and 5 bases from J, with 9 bases between. The CDR3 reads CASSLERNNSPLHF. The CDR3, as DNA: TGTGCCAGCAGCCTCGAGAGAAATAATTCACCCCTCCACTTT.

Comments on this clonotype: This sequence may be a read error, since a much larger clone differs from it by one base. The V and J genes are TRBV12-3 or TRBV12-4 and TRBJ2-1, with TRBD1 identical over 9 bases. The CDR3 is 15 amino acids. V lost 5 bases to trimming and J lost 10 bases; unmatched junction nucleotides: 12. In nucleotides, the CDR3 is TGTGCCAGCAGTCACCGGGACAGGGATACCTACGAGCAGTTCTTC. This translates into CASSHRDRDTYEQFF.

The chain recombines TRBV9 with TRBJ1-1, with a weak D call TRBD1 (6 bases). The germline V gene encodes CDR1 SGDLS and CDR2 YYNGEE. Trimming cost V 3 bases and J 1 base, with 13 bases left between them. The CDR3 extends over 15 amino acids. The CDR3 is CASSANPGQNTEAFF. For the CDR3, the DNA is TGTGCCAGCAGCGCCAACCCGGGACAGAACACTGAAGCTTTCTTT.

The count of this clonotype is one. The rearrangement links TRBV10-2 to TRBJ2-1, with 7 bases fitting TRBD2. CDR1 WSHSY and CDR2 SAAADI come from the germline V gene. V lost 4 bases and J lost 7; bases outside the gene matches: 10. This CDR3 spans 15 amino acids. The DNA of the CDR3 is TGCGCCAGCAGTGCTTCGCGGGGACTATTAAATGAGCAGTTCTTC. It yields the protein CASSASRGLLNEQFF.

This clonotype has just a few counts. This chain links TRBV7-2 with TRBJ2-1; D not resolved. Trimming cost V 5 bases and J 4 bases, with 6 bases left between them. Germline-derived CDR1 and CDR2 are SGHTA and FQGNSA. CDR3 size: 12 residues. CDR3 residues: CASSGAYNEQFF. For the CDR3, the DNA is TGTGCCAGCAGCGGTGCATACAATGAGCAGTTCTTC.

The table lists this clonotype with a count of one. The rearrangement joins TRBV29-1 to TRBJ1-1; 7 positions match TRBD1. The germline gives CDR1 SQVTM, CDR2 ANQGSEA. J lost 9 bases, V lost 5 bases, and 9 bases had no gene match. This CDR3 contains 12 residues. The CDR3 DNA is TGCAGCGTTAACCCAGGGGGGACTCAAGCTTTCTTT. It yields the protein CSVNPGGTQAFF.

The chain couples TRBV20-1 to TRBJ2-2; D remains ambiguous. This CDR3 has 12 amino acids. Germline V lookup: CDR1 DFQATT, CDR2 SNEGSKA (reference sequence). Between the trimmed V and J ends, which lost 3 bases and 8 bases, there was a span of 10 bases. The CDR3 sequence: CSARTLGGELFF. In DNA, the CDR3 is TGCAGTGCTAGGACCCTAGGAGGGGAGCTGTTTTTT.

This chain joins TRBV20-1 and TRBJ2-3; tentatively, D is TRBD2 (5 bases). The CDR3 totals 17 residues. The germline CDR1 and CDR2 sequences are DFQATT and SNEGSKA (reference sequence). V was cut by 5 bases and J by 2 bases, with 23 bases left in between. CDR3: CSASTTGVAPYTDTQYF. CDR3 DNA sequence: TGCAGTGCTTCAACAACTGGGGTAGCGCCGTACACAGATACGCAGTATTTT.

This clonotype has at least ten counts. J is TRBJ2-3 and V is TRBV20-1, with 9 nucleotides matching TRBD1. In germline, CDR1 is DFQATT, CDR2 SNEGSKA (reference sequence). Losses at the gene ends were 6 bases for V and 6 bases for J; bases not matched to a gene: 10. CDR3 size: 14 residues. CDR3 nucleotide sequence: TGCAGTGCAAGGACAGGGGTAGGGGTTGATACGCAGTATTTT. Its translation is CSARTGVGVDTQYF.

This sequence joins TRBV7-2 and TRBJ2-7; D is perhaps TRBD1 (5 bases). The germline V gene encodes CDR1 SGHTA and CDR2 FQGNSA. The CDR3 is 13 amino acids. The V end lost 4 bases, the J end lost 6 bases, and 13 bases lay between the germline ends. Here the CDR3 reads CASSSRTGSEQYF. The CDR3 DNA reads TGTGCCAGCAGCTCTCGCACAGGATCCGAGCAGTACTTC.